This T cell receptor beta chain emerged from a study of CD8+ T cells in alopecia areata. Study-level results: Across lesional scalp, and particularly alopecia totalis/universalis, clonality surpassed that of normal scalp. Many expanded lesional clones stayed in scalp and blood while on tofacitinib. Just one nonresponder means the tie between baseline CD8+ expansion and response stays uncertain.

Treatment of the sample: oral pan-JAK inhibitor, 5-10 mg twice daily. Both peripheral blood and punch biopsies of lesional scalp skin were obtained from patients who had alopecia areata. In regard to this clone: The antigen is unknown.

CDR3 size: 13 residues. The germline V gene encodes CDR1 SNHLY and CDR2 FYNNEI. Trimming stripped 3 bases from V and 2 bases from J, with 7 bases between. Extracted from the samples, RNA was reverse transcribed into cDNA to serve as the sequencing template. This table comes from immunoSEQ multiplex PCR, and its TCRdb copy is limited to in-frame clones, with some not included. The sample includes approximately 280,000 clones, roughly 50% of them seen just once. The chain is built from TRBV2 and TRBJ2-5, with D tentatively TRBD1 (6 bases). This sequence originates from a human donor with alopecia areata. The sample was CD4+ T cells sorted from blood, taken at week 24, from a patient treated with tofacitinib. CDR3 loop: CASSDRGQETQYF. The CDR3 DNA follows: TGTGCCAGCAGTGACAGGGGACAAGAGACCCAGTACTTC.